Presented here are 25 T cell receptor beta chains from one specimen sequenced in a study of radiotherapy plus CTLA-4 blockade in lung cancer. Libraries were prepared by immunoSEQ multiplex PCR; TCRdb keeps only in-frame clonotypes and omits some of them. Here the sample spans about 66,000 clones, about four fifths being singletons. The sequencing used peripheral blood, collected from a patient treated with radiotherapy plus ipilimumab. The source of these receptors is a human donor with non-small cell lung cancer who had a partial response to radiotherapy plus ipilimumab.

The chain combines TRBV5-4 with TRBJ1-4; D gene uncertain. The germline CDR1 and CDR2 sequences are SGHNT and YYREEE (reference sequence). The CDR3 loop spans 13 amino acids. The ends were cut back, 2 bases at V and 3 bases at J, with 5 bases in the middle. Written as DNA, the CDR3 is TGTGCCAGCAGCTTTGCGGCTAATGAAAAACTGTTTTTT. Translated, it gives CASSFAANEKLFF.

This clone was observed a few times. The chain recombines TRBV5-1 with TRBJ2-2, with 10 nucleotides matching TRBD2. V was pared by 0 bases and J by 6 bases, with 2 bases of the junction left unmatched. CDR3 size: 15 residues. Germline lookup yields CDR1 SGHRS and CDR2 YFSETQ. For the CDR3, the DNA is TGCGCCAGCAGCTTGGAAGCGGGAGGGGCCGGGGAGCTGTTTTTT. Its protein is CASSLEAGGAGELFF. Complete variable domain (other parts from reference TRBV5-1 and TRBJ2-2): KAGVTQTPRYLIKTRGQQVTLSCSPISGHRSVSWYQQTPGQGLQFLFEYFSETQRNKGNFPGRFSGRQFSNSRSEMNVSTLELGDSALYLCASSLEAGGAGELFFGEGSRLTVL.

In this sample, this clone turned up a few times. The chain is built from TRBV29-1 and TRBJ1-2; tentatively, D is TRBD1 (5 bases). Germline CDR1 is SQVTM and CDR2 is ANQGSEA. The V end was cut by 2 bases, the J end by 2 bases, with 9 bases between. The CDR3 loop spans 13 amino acids. The CDR3: CSVENGGNYGYTF. The DNA of the CDR3 is TGCAGCGTTGAAAACGGGGGGAACTATGGCTACACCTTC.

The CDR3 is CASSTTSGKSDTQYF. The CDR3 nucleotides read TGTGCCAGTAGTACGACTAGCGGGAAATCAGATACGCAGTATTTT. V and J are TRBV19 and TRBJ2-3; 11 bases are shared with TRBD2. CDR1 and CDR2 (germline): LNHDA, SQIVND (reference sequence). V dropped 4 bases and J dropped 4; count of bases not matched to a gene: 4. The CDR3 loop spans 15 amino acids.

The chain recombines TRBV18 with TRBJ2-7; 8 nucleotides align to TRBD1. With 3 bases clipped from V and 1 base from J, the junction kept 11 bases outside the gene matches. CDR1 and CDR2 from the germline V gene are KGHSH and LQKENI. The CDR3 is 17 amino acids. The CDR3 region has the DNA TGTGCCAGCTCACCGCTTCCTTACACAGGGGGGTCCTACGAGCAGTACTTC. It translates to CASSPLPYTGGSYEQYF.

V gene TRBV2 combines with J gene TRBJ2-1, with 13 bases matching TRBD2. The CDR3 consists of 17 residues. CDR1 is SNHLY and CDR2 is FYNNEI in the germline V gene. After removal of 1 base from V and 8 bases from J, the junction contained 8 bases not matched to a gene. CDR3 in DNA: TGTGCCAGCAGTGAAGGTTGGACTAGCGGGGGCCCGGATGAGCAGTTCTTC. It yields the protein CASSEGWTSGGPDEQFF.

This chain uses TRBV2 with TRBJ2-2; TRBD2 matches at 7 bases. Trimming removed 8 bases from V and 3 bases from J; junction bases left unmatched: 9. The CDR3 covers 15 residues. Germline CDR1 and CDR2: SNHLY and FYNNEI. The CDR3 sequence is CASVGGRADTGELFF. The CDR3 DNA is TGTGCCAGCGTAGGCGGGAGAGCGGACACCGGGGAGCTGTTTTTT.

The gene calls are TRBV29-1 and TRBJ2-3; D may be TRBD1 (6 bases). V lost 7 bases, J lost 3 bases, and 14 bases lay in between. The CDR3 extends over 13 amino acids. CDR1 SQVTM and CDR2 ANQGSEA come from the germline V gene. CDR3 bases: TGCAGCGGGCAGGGGCAGGGGACAGATACGCAGTATTTT. Translating gives CSGQGQGTDTQYF.

The chain employs TRBV25-1 and TRBJ2-1, with 8 bases identical to TRBD2. The J segment lost 4 bases and the V segment lost 5 bases, leaving 4 bases of the junction unmatched. The CDR3 loop spans 14 amino acids. CDR1 MGHDK and CDR2 SYGVNS come from the germline V gene. CDR3 protein: CASSYRGGYNEQFF. The CDR3 nucleotides read TGTGCCAGCAGTTATCGGGGGGGGTACAATGAGCAGTTCTTC.

The rearrangement links TRBV18 to TRBJ1-1; maybe TRBD1 (5 bases). The germline CDR1 and CDR2 sequences are KGHSH and LQKENI. There are 15 residues in the CDR3. Between the trimmed V and J ends, which lost 3 bases and 3 bases, there was a span of 14 bases. The CDR3 loop is CASSPGAGIDTEAFF. The CDR3 nucleotides are TGTGCCAGCTCACCCGGCGCAGGGATAGACACTGAAGCTTTCTTT.

V is TRBV10-3 and J is TRBJ2-3; TRBD2 matches 12 bases. CDR3 length: 16 amino acids. Germline values: CDR1 ENHRY, CDR2 SYGVKD. V lost 4 bases to trimming and J lost 7 bases; unmatched junction nucleotides: 9. Written as DNA, the CDR3 is TGTGCCATCAGTGGATCTAGCGGGAGGGCCATAAATACGCAGTATTTT. Protein product: CAISGSSGRAINTQYF.

The chain joins TRBV7-3 to TRBJ2-2; 7 bases align to TRBD2. This CDR3 contains 16 residues. V lost 8 bases to trimming and J lost 3 bases; unmatched junction nucleotides: 12. The germline gives CDR1 SGHTA, CDR2 FQGTGA. The CDR3 DNA reads TGTGCCAGCGGCGGCCGGGCTAGCGGATACACCGGGGAGCTGTTTTTT. This translates into CASGGRASGYTGELFF.

CDR3 nucleotides: TGTGCCAGCAGTTATCGGCGGACAGGGGTGGATGAGCAGTTCTTC. Residues: CASSYRRTGVDEQFF. The genes are TRBV6-5 and TRBJ2-1; TRBD1 matches 9 bases. With V trimmed by 3 bases and J by 8 bases, 8 bases remained unmatched. Germline loops: CDR1 MNHEY, CDR2 SVGAGI. The CDR3 runs 15 residues.

V is TRBV27 and J is TRBJ2-3; D perhaps matches TRBD1 (6 bases). Germline V gene sequence: CDR1 MNHEY, CDR2 SMNVEV (reference sequence). This CDR3 spans 15 amino acids. V lost 5 bases and J lost 4, with 16 bases in between. CDR3 sequence (DNA): TGTGCCAGCAGTCCTCAAGGGGGTAGGGCAGATACGCAGTATTTT. Translation gives CASSPQGGRADTQYF.

The rearrangement joins TRBV11-1 to TRBJ2-3, with 7 bases lining up with TRBD2. Looked up from germline, CDR1 is SGHAT and CDR2 is FQDESV (reference sequence). V shed 5 bases, J shed 1 base, and the junction held 0 bases outside the gene matches. CDR3 length equals 13 residues. CDR3 sequence (DNA): TGTGCCAGCAGCAGCGGGGGCACAGATACGCAGTATTTT. This gives the protein CASSSGGTDTQYF.

V is TRBV18 and J is TRBJ2-7; possible D gene TRBD1, 5 bases. Trimming took 3 bases from V and 0 from J, leaving 12 bases between them. Per germline, CDR1 KGHSH and CDR2 LQKENI. CDR3 size: 15 residues. The CDR3 spells CASSPGQGFSYEQYF. The CDR3 DNA reads TGTGCCAGCTCACCGGGGCAGGGCTTCTCCTACGAGCAGTACTTC.

The chain combines TRBV7-8 with TRBJ1-4; the match to TRBD1 covers 7 bases. The CDR3 totals 14 residues. Germline trimming cut 6 bases from V and 6 bases from J; bases unmatched to any gene: 7. The germline gives CDR1 SGHVS, CDR2 FQNEAQ. The CDR3 loop is CASSRQGFDEKLFF. As DNA, the CDR3 is TGTGCCAGCAGTCGACAGGGTTTTGATGAAAAACTGTTTTTT.

This clone was observed a few times. Within the sample, other DNA sequences also encode this same CDR3. This chain joins TRBV28 and TRBJ1-2, with TRBD1 matching 10 bases. CDR1 is MDHEN and CDR2 is SYDVKM in the germline V gene. The CDR3 runs 14 residues. The V gene end was trimmed by 10 bases and the J gene end by 4 bases; junction bases not matched to a gene: 9. Here the CDR3 DNA reads TGTGCCACCACGGGGGACAGGGGACCCTATGGCTACACCTTC. Amino acid sequence: CATTGDRGPYGYTF.

The chain uses TRBV2 and TRBJ1-1; 7 bases fit TRBD1. The CDR3 consists of 16 residues. Germline loops: CDR1 SNHLY, CDR2 FYNNEI. J was trimmed by 0 bases and V by 5 bases; bases with no gene match: 9. Written as DNA, the CDR3 is TGTGCCAGCAGTATCCAGGGGGGTCAAATGAACACTGAAGCTTTCTTT. It specifies CASSIQGGQMNTEAFF.

The rearrangement uses TRBV7-2 and TRBJ1-3; 7 bases line up with TRBD1. V was clipped by 1 base and J by 0 bases; unmatched bases: 0. The germline V gene has CDR1 SGHTA and CDR2 FQGNSA. The CDR3 extends over 15 amino acids. The CDR3 region is CASSLDRGSGNTIYF. The CDR3 region has the DNA TGTGCCAGCAGCTTAGACAGGGGCTCTGGAAACACCATATATTTT. The whole variable domain, remainder taken from reference TRBV7-2 and TRBJ1-3, is GAGVSQSPSNKVTEKGKDVELRCDPISGHTALYWYRQSLGQGLEFLIYFQGNSAPDKSGLPSDRFSAERTGGSVSTLTIQRTQQEDSAVYLCASSLDRGSGNTIYFGEGSWLTVV.

The chain is built from TRBV9 and TRBJ2-1, with D maybe TRBD1 (6 bases). V was pared by 1 base and J by 5 bases, with 19 bases between. The CDR3 is 17 residues long. Looked up from germline, CDR1 is SGDLS and CDR2 is YYNGEE. CDR3 sequence: CASSVQLQGGLDNEQFF. Here the CDR3 DNA reads TGTGCCAGCAGCGTACAACTACAGGGCGGTCTGGACAATGAGCAGTTCTTC. Full variable domain (missing parts from reference TRBV9 and TRBJ2-1): DSGVTQTPKHLITATGQRVTLRCSPRSGDLSVYWYQQSLDQGLQFLIQYYNGEERAKGNILERFSAQQFPDLHSELNLSSLELGDSALYFCASSVQLQGGLDNEQFFGPGTRLTVL.

The chain has TRBV9 and TRBJ2-7; 8 bases agree with TRBD1. Germline assignment: CDR1 SGDLS and CDR2 YYNGEE. The V and J ends lost 0 bases and 0 bases, in that order; junction bases with no gene match: 2. This CDR3 is built from 15 residues. This CDR3 is CASSVAGQGSYEQYF. As DNA, the CDR3 is TGTGCCAGCAGCGTAGCAGGACAGGGCTCCTACGAGCAGTACTTC.

The CDR3 nucleotides read TGCGCCAGCAGCCCCGACAGGGGGCGCGGGGAGCTGTTTTTT. Its translation: CASSPDRGRGELFF. The rearrangement joins TRBV5-1 to TRBJ2-2; 10 bases align to TRBD1. The CDR3 length is 14 residues. CDR1 and CDR2 from the germline V gene are SGHRS and YFSETQ. Losses at the gene ends were 4 bases for V and 7 bases for J; bases not matched to a gene: 4.

This clone was recorded only once. The DNA for the CDR3 is TGTGCCAGCAGAAGCGGGAGTAATGAGCAGTTCTTC. Translation gives CASRSGSNEQFF. This sequence joins TRBV28 and TRBJ2-1; 8 nucleotides match TRBD2. There are 12 residues in the CDR3. V trimming: 6 bases; J trimming: 7 bases; junction bases outside the gene matches: 2. The V gene's germline CDR1 is MDHEN and CDR2 SYDVKM.

The chain is built from TRBV5-8 and TRBJ2-3; 7 nucleotides line up with TRBD1. In germline, CDR1 is SGHTS, CDR2 YDEGEE. This CDR3 region has 17 residues. Losses at the gene ends were 0 bases for V and 1 base for J; bases not matched to a gene: 8. The CDR3 bases are TGTGCCAGCAGCTTGGGGATGACAGGGTGGGGCACAGATACGCAGTATTTT. Translation gives CASSLGMTGWGTDTQYF.